These 10 T cell receptor beta chains were all obtained from the same sample, sequenced in a study of human T cells and chemical hapten exposure. TCRdb called the RACE reads again in MiXCR, with one record for every CDR3 protein. The sample has 80,000 to 100,000 distinct CDR3 sequences; about a tenth are singletons. The time point here: patch test 3, about 24 weeks after DPC sensitization. Treatment here: therapeutic diphenylcyclopropenone sensitization with weekly scalp DPC. Here the sequenced sample was whole blood, taken in connection with sensitization to the hapten diphenylcyclopropenone (DPC). The receptors derive from a woman in her fifties or sixties with alopecia areata. Some clones in this sample may be carry-over from other donors' samples.

This clonotype was picked up many times. This chain uses TRBV11-2 with TRBJ2-1, with a tentative D call TRBD2 (5 bases). Trimming removed 1 base at V and 2 bases at J, with 9 bases between. CDR1 and CDR2 from the germline V gene are SGHAT and FQNNGV. The CDR3 length is 15 residues. The CDR3 reads CASSLGVAPYNEQFF. Written as DNA, the CDR3 is TGTGCCAGCAGCTTAGGGGTAGCGCCCTACAATGAGCAGTTCTTC. The whole variable domain, remainder taken from reference TRBV11-2 and TRBJ2-1, is EAGVAQSPRYKIIEKRQSVAFWCNPISGHATLYWYQQILGQGPKLLIQFQNNGVVDDSQLPKDRFSAERLKGVDSTLKIQPAKLEDSAVYLCASSLGVAPYNEQFFGPGTRLTVL.

There are a few counts of this clonotype. V usage is TRBV27 and J usage is TRBJ2-7; a possible D gene is TRBD2 (5 bases). The CDR3 covers 14 residues. V lost 1 base and J lost 1, with 8 bases in between. Germline loops: CDR1 MNHEY, CDR2 SMNVEV (reference sequence). The chain's CDR3 is CASSLYGGSYEQYF. Written as DNA, the CDR3 is TGTGCCAGCAGTTTATACGGCGGGTCCTACGAGCAGTACTTC.

The chain recombines TRBV6-2 or TRBV6-3 with TRBJ1-5, with TRBD1 identical over 7 bases. Germline V lookup: CDR1 MNHEY, CDR2 SVGEGT. The CDR3 covers 15 residues. V gave up 4 bases and J gave up 5 bases; unmatched junction bases: 8. In DNA, the CDR3 is TGTGCCAGCAGTTGGGGACAGTTCGGGGATCAGCCCCAGCATTTT. It translates to CASSWGQFGDQPQHF.

This clonotype was observed a few times. V is TRBV20-1 and J is TRBJ2-1; D not resolved. The CDR3 is made up of 16 amino acids. Germline V lookup: CDR1 DFQATT, CDR2 SNEGSKA (reference sequence). Trimming left V 6 bases short and J 2 bases short, with 20 bases between. The CDR3 nucleotides read TGCAGTGCCCTGACCTCTGACTTCGGACCCTACAATGAGCAGTTCTTC. Translation gives CSALTSDFGPYNEQFF.

About this clonotype: A much bigger clone sits one base away, suggesting this may be a read error. The J gene is TRBJ2-3, the V gene TRBV7-6; D could derive from TRBD1 or TRBD2 (6 bases each). Trimming took off 4 bases at V and 0 bases at J, with 14 bases between the two ends. Germline loops: CDR1 SGHVS, CDR2 FNYEAQ. The CDR3 extends over 16 amino acids. CDR3 protein: CASSSGGGSSTDTQYF. As DNA, the CDR3 is TGTGCCAGCAGCTCCGGGGGCGGATCTAGCACAGATACGCAGTATTTT.

This clonotype came up a few times. The chain has TRBV9 and TRBJ2-3; D tentatively fits TRBD1 or TRBD2 (5 bases each). The CDR3 is 15 residues long. Germline-derived CDR1 and CDR2 are SGDLS and YYNGEE. V lost 4 bases and J 1 base, leaving 13 bases between the germline ends. CDR3: CASSTAQGGTDTQYF. In DNA form, the CDR3 reads TGTGCCAGCAGCACCGCGCAGGGAGGCACAGATACGCAGTATTTT.

The V gene is TRBV12-3 or TRBV12-4, the J gene TRBJ2-7; TRBD2 agrees at 12 bases. The CDR3 runs 14 residues. V trimming: 6 bases; J trimming: 2 bases; junction bases outside the gene matches: 2. CDR3 coding DNA: TGTGCCAGCAGGTCTAGCGGGAGGGCCTACGAGCAGTACTTC. Its protein product is CASRSSGRAYEQYF.

This clonotype was counted ten times or more. This chain uses TRBV2 with TRBJ2-1; D unresolved. CDR1 is SNHLY, CDR2 FYNNEI, per germline. The V gene lost 6 bases and the J gene lost 1 base, with 4 bases spanning the gap. CDR3 length: 12 amino acids. CDR3 amino acids: CASRWSYNEQFF. The CDR3 bases are TGTGCCAGCAGATGGTCCTACAATGAGCAGTTCTTC.

The V gene is TRBV7-9, the J gene TRBJ1-5, with a possible D match to TRBD1 (6 bases). Trimming cost V 5 bases and J 5 bases, with 13 bases left between them. The CDR3 contains 14 residues. Germline-derived CDR1 and CDR2 are SEHNR and FQNEAQ (reference sequence). The CDR3 region is CASSPSGEYQPQHF. For the CDR3, the DNA is TGTGCCAGCAGCCCTTCAGGGGAATATCAGCCCCAGCATTTT.

The chain recombines TRBV4-2 with TRBJ1-5; D is perhaps TRBD1 (6 bases). The V gene lost 0 bases and the J gene lost 1 base, with 10 bases spanning the gap. CDR3 length: 16 amino acids. CDR1 and CDR2 (germline): LGHNA, YNFKEQ. Here the CDR3 DNA reads TGTGCCAGCAGCCAAGAAGGGGGTCGGAGCAATCAGCCCCAGCATTTT. It encodes CASSQEGGRSNQPQHF.